The clone carrying this TCR beta chain was found many times. Its target is unknown. Generation of TCR cDNA used 5'RACE template switching (which added a universal primer site and UMIs). TCRdb re-analysed the 5' RACE reads in MiXCR, keeping a single row per CDR3 protein. The sample has 70,000 or so distinct CDR3 sequences, 7.3% seen once. The data belong to a study of T cells after yellow fever vaccination. Overall study context: Each low-cell-number fraction was prepared by means of SMART-Seq v4 Ultra Low Input. Overall study results and limits: It was a weaker secondary response, yet one that peaked faster, at day 5 versus 15. Most primary-vaccination clones reappeared after the booster (about 97% CD4, 85% to 90% CD8).

The germline V gene has CDR1 MGHRA and CDR2 YSYEKL. The CDR3 consists of 15 residues. The J segment lost 2 bases and the V segment lost 3 bases, leaving 5 bases of the junction unmatched. This TCR was sampled from a young man who received the YFV17D yellow fever vaccine. The chain joins TRBV4-1 to TRBJ2-7; 9 positions match TRBD1. The sample was CD8+ T cells sorted from PBMCs, taken approximately 11 days after the first yellow fever vaccination. CDR3 sequence: CASSQERTGAYEQYV. DNA for the CDR3: TGCGCCAGCAGCCAGGAACGGACAGGGGCCTACGAGCAGTACGTC.